This T cell receptor beta chain was recovered during a study of CD8 T cells in Susac syndrome. TEMRA cells were enriched by FACS, and CD4+ and CD8+ T cells were negatively isolated. V was pared by 2 bases and J by 0 bases, with 20 bases of the junction left unmatched. The germline gives CDR1 SGHNT, CDR2 YYREEE (reference sequence). The CDR3 spans 21 residues. When the RNA was reverse transcribed, random hexamers were used with an input of about 0.5 to 1 ug. TCRdb re-called the immunoSEQ multiplex PCR reads through MiXCR, storing one row per CDR3 protein. This sample has roughly 190,000 distinct CDR3 sequences, with approximately 94% found just once.

The clonotype comes from a human donor with Susac syndrome. Sequencing was carried out using CD4+ T cells from PBMCs. This sequence joins TRBV5-4 and TRBJ1-1; 9 nucleotides match TRBD1. CDR3 coding DNA: TGTGCCAGCAGCTTTTCTGGGACAGGGATTGTCGGAGGGAGGGTGAACACTGAAGCTTTCTTT. Protein: CASSFSGTGIVGGRVNTEAFF.